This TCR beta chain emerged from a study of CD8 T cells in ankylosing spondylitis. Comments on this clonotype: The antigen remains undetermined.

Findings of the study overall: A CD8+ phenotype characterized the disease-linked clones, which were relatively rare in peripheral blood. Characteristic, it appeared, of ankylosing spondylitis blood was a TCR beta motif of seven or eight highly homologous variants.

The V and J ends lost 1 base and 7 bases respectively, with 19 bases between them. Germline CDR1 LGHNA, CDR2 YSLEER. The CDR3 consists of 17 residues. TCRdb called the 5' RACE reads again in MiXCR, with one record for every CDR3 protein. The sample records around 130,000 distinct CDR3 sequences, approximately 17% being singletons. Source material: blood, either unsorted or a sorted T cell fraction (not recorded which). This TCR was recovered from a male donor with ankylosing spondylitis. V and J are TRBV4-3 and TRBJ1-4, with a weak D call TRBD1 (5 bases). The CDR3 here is CASSQVEDGGLGEKLFF. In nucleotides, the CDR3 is TGCGCCAGCAGCCAAGTGGAAGACGGGGGTTTAGGTGAAAAACTGTTTTTT.